This TCR beta chain was sequenced during a study of blood T cells in healthy people across ages. Study-level points and caveats: Both higher diversity and more naive CD4+ cells marked long-lived donors when set against aged donors.

To note about this clonotype: Its antigen is currently unknown.

Each donor had about 10 milliliters of peripheral blood drawn. Primers used in a second PCR of about 6 to 11 cycles were a sample-barcoded 5' primer and a J-beta primer mix. Each cDNA molecule carried a tag from a template-switch adaptor that contained 12 random nucleotides. Each CDR3 protein gets one entry after TCRdb re-called the 5' RACE reads with MiXCR. The table records 850,000 or so distinct CDR3 sequences, around 30% of them present only once. The CDR3 covers 12 residues. Trimming took 10 bases from V and 7 from J, leaving 17 bases between them. Germline V gene data show CDR1 as ENHRY and CDR2 as SYGVKD.

This TCR was sampled from a woman older than 75 in good health. Input material: blood. The chain recombines TRBV10-3 with TRBJ2-7; D unclear. CDR3 coding DNA: TGTGCCACGGCGCAGAGTACGCGAGAGCAGTACTTC. Encoded protein: CATAQSTREQYF.